Shown below are 29 T cell receptor beta chains from a single sample sequenced in a study of T cell responses to AZD1222 COVID-19 vaccine (dated by TCRdb to about 2021). Reading the label with the study, this specimen's time point is: baseline before first vaccination. The receptor library was made with the immunoSEQ multiplex PCR assay. Entries here come from immuneACCESS through TCRdb and include only in-frame sequences with V and J called. Some clones fail to appear in such tables; in the studies checked, an unresolved V gene covers under half of the shortfall, and the cause of the remainder is unknown. This sample lists fewer than 150,000 clones; 85% to 95% were detected once. The ten largest account for 5.1% of the sample. Source: peripheral blood, taken on day 0 of AZD1222 vaccination. These TCRs come from an adult in good health.

This clone came up a few times. The chain uses TRBV18 and TRBJ1-1; 9 bases agree with TRBD1. V lost 2 bases and J lost 5; bases outside the gene matches: 6. Germline V gene lookup returns CDR1 KGHSH and CDR2 LQKENI. CDR3 length: 15 amino acids. The CDR3 protein is CASSPIPGTGTEAFF. The CDR3 DNA sequence: TGTGCCAGCTCACCAATACCAGGGACAGGGACTGAAGCTTTCTTT.

J is TRBJ1-5 and V is TRBV19; a weak D match, TRBD1 (6 bases). V was pared by 7 bases and J by 4 bases, with 17 bases between. The CDR3 totals 15 residues. CDR1 and CDR2 (germline): LNHDA, SQIVND (reference sequence). The CDR3 spells CASKQGALLNQPQHF. As DNA, the CDR3 is TGTGCCAGTAAACAGGGAGCCTTACTTAATCAGCCCCAGCATTTT.

The rearrangement links TRBV10-2 to TRBJ2-7, with 8 bases lining up with TRBD2. The germline CDR1 and CDR2 sequences are WSHSY and SAAADI. The CDR3 is 14 residues long. V lost 6 bases, J lost 2 bases, and 6 bases stayed unmatched. The CDR3: CASRGELAAYEQYF. The DNA for the CDR3 is TGCGCCAGCAGGGGGGAACTAGCGGCCTACGAGCAGTACTTC.

The chain recombines TRBV3-1 (or the pseudogene TRBV3-2) with TRBJ2-3; no clear D. V was trimmed by 10 bases and J by 4 bases, leaving 12 bases between them. Germline values: CDR1 LGHDT, CDR2 YNNKEL (reference sequence). The CDR3 sequence is 12 residues long. CDR3: CATGHGADTQYF. In DNA, the CDR3 is TGTGCCACTGGGCACGGCGCAGATACGCAGTATTTT.

The chain couples TRBV7-2 to TRBJ2-2; a weak D match, TRBD2 (5 bases). Between the trimmed V and J ends, which lost 7 bases and 1 base, there was a span of 19 bases. The germline CDR1 and CDR2 sequences are SGHTA and FQGNSA. This CDR3 has 17 amino acids. This CDR3 is CASKLTPVAGNTGELFF. The CDR3 bases are TGTGCCAGCAAGCTTACACCAGTTGCGGGGAACACCGGGGAGCTGTTTTTT.

The chain recombines TRBV4-1 with TRBJ2-7; 12 bases line up with TRBD2. There are 17 residues in the CDR3. Germline values: CDR1 MGHRA, CDR2 YSYEKL. Germline trimming cut 1 base from V and 7 bases from J; bases unmatched to any gene: 11. CDR3 coding DNA: TGCGCCAGCAGCCAAGCTTCTAGCGGGAGGGCCTGGGGAGAGCAGTACTTC. It encodes CASSQASSGRAWGEQYF.

The rearrangement uses TRBV6-5 and TRBJ2-7; D is ambiguous. The CDR3 totals 15 residues. V was clipped by 0 bases and J by 2 bases, with 11 bases between them. Germline lookup yields CDR1 MNHEY and CDR2 SVGAGI. CDR3 region: CASSYSPDQTYEQYF. CDR3 coding DNA: TGTGCCAGCAGTTACTCACCGGACCAGACCTACGAGCAGTACTTC.

The J gene is TRBJ2-1, the V gene TRBV5-1; 9 bases fit TRBD2. V lost 3 bases, J lost 10 bases, and 5 bases stayed unmatched. Germline CDR1 and CDR2: SGHRS and YFSETQ. This CDR3 spans 13 amino acids. CDR3 nucleotides: TGCGCCAGCAGCTCGCGGACTAGCGACGAGCAGTTCTTC. Its translation: CASSSRTSDEQFF.

This clone was counted once. The rearrangement links TRBV5-6 to TRBJ2-2; D is unclear. Germline-derived CDR1 and CDR2 are SGHDT and YYEEEE. The V and J ends lost 7 bases and 7 bases respectively, with 32 bases between them. The CDR3 extends over 19 amino acids. DNA for the CDR3: TGTGCCAGCGGTAACATGGCCATAGGTGATATAGGGCTCGGCGGGGAGCTGTTTTTT. This encodes CASGNMAIGDIGLGGELFF.

CDR3 residues: CASSQEASDQETQYF. The CDR3 DNA reads as TGTGCCAGCAGCCAAGAAGCTAGTGACCAAGAGACCCAGTACTTC. The chain couples TRBV3-1 (or the pseudogene TRBV3-2) to TRBJ2-5; D not certain. This CDR3 is built from 15 residues. V was trimmed by 0 bases and J by 0 bases, leaving 8 bases between them. Germline V lookup: CDR1 LGHDT, CDR2 YNNKEL (reference sequence).

This clone was detected only once. The rearrangement uses TRBV5-1 and TRBJ2-7; D unresolved. This CDR3 has 14 residues. V was shortened by 0 bases and J by 0 bases, with 7 bases between the two germline ends. Germline lookup yields CDR1 SGHRS and CDR2 YFSETQ. The CDR3 protein is CASSLEQSSYEQYF. The CDR3, as DNA: TGCGCCAGCAGCTTGGAACAGAGCTCCTACGAGCAGTACTTC.

The rearrangement uses TRBV6-6 and TRBJ1-4, with D possibly TRBD1 on 5 matching bases. Trimming took off 5 bases at V and 7 bases at J, with 17 bases between the two ends. CDR1 is MNHNY and CDR2 is SVGAGI in the germline V gene (reference sequence). The CDR3 covers 15 residues. CDR3 DNA: TGTGCCAGCAGTCCGAACCAGAGCGGGGGTGAAAAACTGTTTTTT. It specifies CASSPNQSGGEKLFF.

This chain links TRBV27 with TRBJ2-1; D possibly corresponds to TRBD1 (6 bases). Deletions cut 6 bases from V and 0 bases from J, with 18 bases between. The CDR3 length is 17 residues. Germline-derived CDR1 and CDR2 are MNHEY and SMNVEV (reference sequence). The CDR3 region has the DNA TGTGCCAGCAGACCCGCCAGGGGACGGAGCTCCTACAATGAGCAGTTCTTC. It translates to CASRPARGRSSYNEQFF.

V gene TRBV30 combines with J gene TRBJ2-7; tentative D call: TRBD1 (6 bases). This CDR3 has 11 amino acids. Trimming cost V 3 bases and J 3 bases, with 6 bases left between them. Germline assignment: CDR1 GTSNPN and CDR2 SVGIG (reference sequence). In nucleotides, the CDR3 is TGTGCCTGGAGACAGGGCTACGAGCAGTACTTC. This encodes CAWRQGYEQYF.

The chain recombines TRBV5-1 with TRBJ1-1; TRBD1 aligns across 8 bases. The V and J ends lost 4 bases and 4 bases, in that order; junction bases with no gene match: 6. CDR1 and CDR2 from the germline V gene are SGHRS and YFSETQ. CDR3 length equals 14 residues. The CDR3 nucleotides read TGCGCCAGCAGCGAGGGACAGGCCTCCACTGAAGCTTTCTTT. Its translation is CASSEGQASTEAFF.

Only one count was recorded for this clone. The genes are TRBV29-1 and TRBJ2-7; 10 nucleotides match TRBD2. Losses at the gene ends were 4 bases for V and 4 bases for J; bases not matched to a gene: 4. Per germline, CDR1 SQVTM and CDR2 ANQGSEA. CDR3 length: 13 amino acids. CDR3 DNA sequence: TGCAGCGTTGCCGGGACTAGCGTATACGAGCAGTACTTC. The encoded protein is CSVAGTSVYEQYF.

The rearrangement joins TRBV5-4 to TRBJ2-1, with 8 bases that match TRBD2. Looked up from germline, CDR1 is SGHNT and CDR2 is YYREEE (reference sequence). The CDR3 length is 16 residues. V shed 6 bases, J shed 5 bases, and the junction held 13 bases outside the gene matches. CDR3 in DNA: TGTGCCAGCAAGAGTAAGGCGGAGACTAGCGACAATGAGCAGTTCTTC. Its protein product is CASKSKAETSDNEQFF. The full variable domain, rest sourced from reference TRBV5-4 and TRBJ2-1, is ETGVTQSPTHLIKTRGQQVTLRCSSQSGHNTVSWYQQALGQGPQFIFQYYREEENGRGNFPPRFSGLQFPNYSSELNVNALELDDSALYLCASKSKAETSDNEQFFGPGTRLTVL.

V is TRBV4-3 and J is TRBJ1-5; D uncertain. Trimming removed 0 bases at V and 5 bases at J, with 11 bases between. Germline V lookup: CDR1 LGHNA, CDR2 YSLEER. This CDR3 has 15 residues. The CDR3 sequence is CASSQDFSSYQPQHF. DNA of the CDR3: TGCGCCAGCAGCCAAGATTTCAGTTCTTATCAGCCCCAGCATTTT.

The chain has TRBV19 and TRBJ2-7, with no clear D. Germline V gives CDR1 LNHDA, CDR2 SQIVND (reference sequence). This CDR3 has 13 amino acids. Between the trimmed V and J ends, which lost 5 bases and 0 bases, there was a span of 8 bases. The CDR3 here is CASSHASSYEQYF. CDR3 in DNA: TGTGCCAGTAGTCACGCTAGCTCCTACGAGCAGTACTTC.

The chain carries TRBV3-1 (or the pseudogene TRBV3-2) and TRBJ2-6; 9 bases map to TRBD1. V lost 1 base to trimming and J lost 1 base; unmatched junction nucleotides: 2. Germline loops: CDR1 LGHDT, CDR2 YNNKEL (reference sequence). This CDR3 spans 17 amino acids. The CDR3: CASSQGTGASGANVLTF. The CDR3 region has the DNA TGTGCCAGCAGCCAAGGGACAGGGGCATCTGGGGCCAACGTCCTGACTTTC.

This chain joins TRBV24-1 and TRBJ2-5; the D gene is possibly TRBD2 (6 bases). Germline CDR1 KGHDR, CDR2 SFDVKD. The CDR3 covers 11 residues. The germline V and J ends were trimmed by 5 bases and 8 bases, with 8 bases remaining between them. Written as DNA, the CDR3 is TGTGCCACCAGTGCCGGGACTACCCAGTACTTC. It specifies CATSAGTTQYF.

The chain carries TRBV5-5 and TRBJ1-2; 8 nucleotides align to TRBD1. The CDR3 extends over 15 amino acids. The germline CDR1 and CDR2 sequences are SGHKS and YYEKEE (reference sequence). The ends lost 0 bases at V and 4 bases at J; junction bases unmatched: 5. As DNA, the CDR3 is TGTGCCAGCAGCTTGGCCGCAGGGGGCGGCTATGGCTACACCTTC. Its translation: CASSLAAGGGYGYTF.

The J gene is TRBJ1-6, the V gene TRBV27; a possible D gene is TRBD1 (5 bases). The CDR3 has 13 amino acids. Germline V gene sequence: CDR1 MNHEY, CDR2 SMNVEV (reference sequence). Trimming cost V 4 bases and J 10 bases, with 11 bases left between them. CDR3 bases: TGTGCCAGCAGTTCGGCAGGGCGCTCACCCCTCCACTTT. It specifies CASSSAGRSPLHF.

This clone has only one observation. V gene TRBV7-8 combines with J gene TRBJ2-7; 7 nucleotides agree with TRBD1. The CDR3 consists of 13 residues. Germline-derived CDR1 and CDR2 are SGHVS and FQNEAQ. J lost 4 bases, V lost 5 bases, and 5 bases had no gene match. The CDR3 is CASSAGTAYEQYF. The CDR3 DNA reads TGTGCCAGCAGCGCTGGGACAGCTTACGAGCAGTACTTC. The full variable domain, its missing parts supplied by reference TRBV7-8 and TRBJ2-7, is GAGVSQSPRYKVAKRGQDVALRCDPISGHVSLFWYQQALGQGPEFLTYFQNEAQLDKSGLPSDRFFAERPEGSVSTLKIQRTQQEDSAVYLCASSAGTAYEQYFGPGTRLTVT.

The chain employs TRBV27 and TRBJ1-2, with 9 bases lining up with TRBD1. The CDR3 has 13 residues. In germline, CDR1 is MNHEY, CDR2 SMNVEV (reference sequence). V trimming: 5 bases; J trimming: 4 bases; junction bases outside the gene matches: 2. The CDR3, as DNA: TGTGCCAGCAGTGTGACAGGGGGCTATGGCTACACCTTC. It is translated as CASSVTGGYGYTF.

This rearrangement joins TRBV7-6 to TRBJ2-7, with D unresolved. Germline CDR1 SGHVS, CDR2 FNYEAQ. The germline V and J ends were trimmed by 5 bases and 3 bases, with 11 bases remaining between them. This CDR3 has 13 amino acids. CDR3 amino acids: CASSRRAYYEQYF. The CDR3 DNA reads as TGTGCCAGCAGCCGTAGGGCCTACTACGAGCAGTACTTC.

The V and J genes are TRBV30 and TRBJ2-3; a possible D gene is TRBD2 (7 bases). V was clipped by 2 bases and J by 0 bases, with 9 bases between them. Germline lookup yields CDR1 GTSNPN and CDR2 SVGIG (reference sequence). This CDR3 region has 14 residues. Here the CDR3 reads CAWSRGASTDTQYF. Here the CDR3 DNA reads TGTGCCTGGAGTCGGGGGGCTAGCACAGATACGCAGTATTTT. The full variable domain, completed using reference TRBV30 and TRBJ2-3, is SQTIHQWPATLVQPVGSPLSLECTVEGTSNPNLYWYRQAAGRGLQLLFYSVGIGQISSEVPQNLSASRPQDRQFILSSKKLLLSDSGFYLCAWSRGASTDTQYFGPGTRLTVL.

J is TRBJ2-7 and V is TRBV18; TRBD1 is a possible D gene (6 bases). V was trimmed by 2 bases and J by 3 bases, leaving 8 bases between them. CDR3 length equals 13 residues. In germline, CDR1 is KGHSH, CDR2 LQKENI. The CDR3 DNA reads TGTGCCAGCTCACCAACAGGGATCTACGAGCAGTACTTC. Translation: CASSPTGIYEQYF.

As to this clone: The identical CDR3 is also encoded by other nucleotide sequences in the sample. This CDR3 reads CASSPPLTDTQYF. The CDR3 DNA is TGTGCCAGCTCACCACCGTTAACAGATACGCAGTATTTT. The V gene is TRBV18, the J gene TRBJ2-3, with D uncertain. Trimming shortened V by 0 bases and J by 3 bases, and 4 bases separated the two germline ends. This CDR3 is 13 amino acids long. Germline CDR1 is KGHSH and CDR2 is LQKENI. Complete variable domain (other parts from reference TRBV18 and TRBJ2-3): NAGVMQNPRHLVRRRGQEARLRCSPMKGHSHVYWYRQLPEEGLKFMVYLQKENIIDESGMPKERFSAEFPKEGPSILRIQQVVRGDSAAYFCASSPPLTDTQYFGPGTRLTVL.